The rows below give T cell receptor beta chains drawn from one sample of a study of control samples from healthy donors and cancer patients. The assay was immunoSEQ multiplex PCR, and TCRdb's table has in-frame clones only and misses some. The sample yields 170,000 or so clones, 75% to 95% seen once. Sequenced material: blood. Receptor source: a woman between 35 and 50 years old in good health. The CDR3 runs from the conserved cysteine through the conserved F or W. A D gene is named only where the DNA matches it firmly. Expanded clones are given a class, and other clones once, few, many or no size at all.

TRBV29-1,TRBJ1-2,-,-,TGCAGCGTTGCGGGGCGGTTAGCTAACTATGGCTACACCTTC,CSVAGRLANYGYTF
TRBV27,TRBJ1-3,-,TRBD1,TGTGCCAGCAGTTTACCTAAGAAGGGACAGGCTGGAAACACCATATATTTT,CASSLPKKGQAGNTIYF
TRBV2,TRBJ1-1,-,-,TGTGCCAGCACGTCGGTGGGGGGGGGCACTGAAGCTTTCTTT,CASTSVGGGTEAFF
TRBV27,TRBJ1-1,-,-,TGTGCCAGCGCAACGATTTTGTCTGGCTGGGGCGTGAACACTGAAGCTTTCTTT,CASATILSGWGVNTEAFF
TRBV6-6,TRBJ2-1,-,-,TGTGCCAGCAGGGGTTACAATGAGCAGTTCTTC,CASRGYNEQFF
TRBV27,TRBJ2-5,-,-,TGTGCCAGCAGTTGGCAGTACCAAGAGACCCAGTACTTC,CASSWQYQETQYF
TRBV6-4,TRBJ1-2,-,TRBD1,TGTGCCAGCAGTGGAGGGACAGGAGGGGGTCGCGGCTACACCTTC,CASSGGTGGGRGYTF
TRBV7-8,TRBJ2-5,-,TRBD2,TGTGCCAGCAGCTTAGACGGGACTACTCAAGAGACCCAGTACTTC,CASSLDGTTQETQYF
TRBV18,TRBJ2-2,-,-,TGTGCCAGCTCACCAGTGGGAAGACTAGTAAACGCGAACACCGGGGAGCTGTTTTTT,CASSPVGRLVNANTGELFF
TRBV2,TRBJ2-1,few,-,TGTGCCAGCTGGGCAGTCTACAATGAGCAGTTCTTC,CASWAVYNEQFF
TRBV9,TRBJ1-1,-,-,TGTGCCGGCAGATTGGGTTTGGGTTCTGAAGCTTTCTTT,CAGRLGLGSEAFF
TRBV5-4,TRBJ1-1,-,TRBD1,TGTGCCAGCAGACAGACAGGGGGCGCCGGGAACACTGAAGCTTTCTTT,CASRQTGGAGNTEAFF
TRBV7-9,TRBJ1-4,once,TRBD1,TGTGCCAGCAGCTTACTCACAGGGGGAGGAATTGATGAAAAACTGTTTTTT,CASSLLTGGGIDEKLFF
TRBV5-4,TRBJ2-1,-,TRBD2,TGTGCCAGCAGCTTGGCGGGGGGGAGGGATGAGCAGTTCTTC,CASSLAGGRDEQFF
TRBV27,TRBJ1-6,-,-,TGTGCCAGCAGTGCTAGGGAAGATTCACCCCTCCACTTT,CASSAREDSPLHF
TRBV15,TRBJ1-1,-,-,TGTGCCACCAGCAGAGACAGGGTAGGCACTGAAGCTTTCTTT,CATSRDRVGTEAFF
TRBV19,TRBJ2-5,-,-,TGTGCCAGTAGTCGAGCTGACTGGGGACAAGAGACCCAGTACTTC,CASSRADWGQETQYF
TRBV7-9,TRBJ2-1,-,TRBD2,TGTGCCAGCAGCCCCCCGAGGAGCGGGGGATACAATGAGCAGTTCTTC,CASSPPRSGGYNEQFF
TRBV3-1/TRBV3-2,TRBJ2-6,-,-,TGTGCCAGCAGCCAATTGGTCCTTCCTGGGGCCAACGTCCTGACTTTC,CASSQLVLPGANVLTF
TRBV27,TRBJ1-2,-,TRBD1,TGTGCCAGCAGTTTTTTGGGACAGGGGGCTATTAACTATGGCTACACCTTC,CASSFLGQGAINYGYTF
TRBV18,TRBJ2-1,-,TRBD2,TGTGCCAGCTCACCGAGCTACAGCGGGGGGATCTCCTACAATGAGCAGTTCTTC,CASSPSYSGGISYNEQFF
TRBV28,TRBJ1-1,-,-,TGTGCCAGCAGTTTACCCCAGGGAACGAACACTGAAGCTTTCTTT,CASSLPQGTNTEAFF
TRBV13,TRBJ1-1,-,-,TGTGCCAGCAGACCCGCTACCGGGACACCTGAAGCTTTCTTT,CASRPATGTPEAFF
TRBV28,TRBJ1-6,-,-,TGTGCCACCGAACAGAGCTCCTATAATTCACCCCTCCACTTT,CATEQSSYNSPLHF
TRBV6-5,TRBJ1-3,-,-,TGTGCCAGCAGAGTATGGAGAGCTGGAAACACCATATATTTT,CASRVWRAGNTIYF
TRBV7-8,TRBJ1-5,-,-,TGTGCCAGCAGCTTAAGGGAGCCCAATAGCAATCAGCCCCAGCATTTT,CASSLREPNSNQPQHF
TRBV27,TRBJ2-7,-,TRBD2,TGTGCCAGCAGGGTAGCGGGGGGGCCTTCCTACGAGCAGTACTTC,CASRVAGGPSYEQYF
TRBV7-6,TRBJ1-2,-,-,TGTGCCAGCAGCTTAGACGTCGGAGCAGGTTTTCCCTATGGCTACACCTTC,CASSLDVGAGFPYGYTF
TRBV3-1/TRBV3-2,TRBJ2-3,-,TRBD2,TGTGCCAGCAGAGCACCGGGACTAGCGGGGGGCAGCGCAGATACGCAGTATTTT,CASRAPGLAGGSADTQYF
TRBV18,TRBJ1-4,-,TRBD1,TGTGCCAGCTCACCAACCGGGACAGAACTGTTTTTT,CASSPTGTELFF
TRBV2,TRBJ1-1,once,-,TGTGCCAGCAGTGAGGCTAGTAGGGTGAACACTGAAGCTTTCTTT,CASSEASRVNTEAFF
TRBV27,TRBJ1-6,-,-,TGTGCCAGCAGTTTACGGGGGGTCAGCTCCTATAATTCACCCCTCCACTTT,CASSLRGVSSYNSPLHF
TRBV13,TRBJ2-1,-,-,TGTGCCAGCAGCCCCAACTCCAATGAGCAGTTCTTC,CASSPNSNEQFF
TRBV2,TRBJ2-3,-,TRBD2,TGTGCCAGCAAGCGGGGGCCTGGGGGCACAGATACGCAGTATTTT,CASKRGPGGTDTQYF
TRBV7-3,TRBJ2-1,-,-,TGTGCCAGCAGCTCGCCCGGGACTTCAGATGAGCAGTTCTTC,CASSSPGTSDEQFF
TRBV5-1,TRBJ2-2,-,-,TGCGCCAGCAGTTCCTGGACGAACACCGGGGAGCTGTTTTTT,CASSSWTNTGELFF
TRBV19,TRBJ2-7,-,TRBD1,TGTGCCAGTAGTAGGAGCAGGGGGACCTACGAGCAGTACTTC,CASSRSRGTYEQYF
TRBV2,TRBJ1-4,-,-,TGTGCCAGCAGTGAAGCGCTTGTTGTTCTAGCAACTAATGAAAAACTGTTTTTT,CASSEALVVLATNEKLFF
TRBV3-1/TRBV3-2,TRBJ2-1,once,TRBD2,TGTGCCAGCAGCCCCGGGTTAGCGGGGGGGGGAGGCCATGAGCAGTTCTTC,CASSPGLAGGGGHEQFF
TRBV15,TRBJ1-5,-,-,TGTGCCACCAGCAGAGGAGGGCGCGGGATTCAGCCCCAGCATTTT,CATSRGGRGIQPQHF
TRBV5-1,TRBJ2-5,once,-,TGCGCCAGCAGCTTGGGGATCGGAGAGACCCAGTACTTC,CASSLGIGETQYF
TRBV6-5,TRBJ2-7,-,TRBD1,TGTGCCAGTACTGCGGACAGGTTCTCCTACGAGCAGTACTTC,CASTADRFSYEQYF
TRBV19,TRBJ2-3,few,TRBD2,TGTGCCAGTAGACCGACTAGCGGGGGCATAGATACGCAGTATTTT,CASRPTSGGIDTQYF
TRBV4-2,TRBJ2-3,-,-,TGTGCCAGCAGCCAAGATTTACCGGGGATAGCAGATACGCAGTATTTT,CASSQDLPGIADTQYF
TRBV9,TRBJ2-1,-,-,TGTGCCAGCAGCCTAGCTATGAAGAACAATGAGCAGTTCTTC,CASSLAMKNNEQFF
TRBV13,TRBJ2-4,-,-,TGTGCCAGCAGCGACAGACTAGCCAAAAACATTCAGTACTTC,CASSDRLAKNIQYF
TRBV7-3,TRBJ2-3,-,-,TGTGCCAGCAGCTTAGCCGGTAGCACAGATACGCAGTATTTT,CASSLAGSTDTQYF
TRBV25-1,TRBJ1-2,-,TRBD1,TGTGCCAGCAGTGGCCCATGGGCAGGGGGACGCTACACCTTC,CASSGPWAGGRYTF
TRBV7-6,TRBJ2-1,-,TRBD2,TGTGCCAGCAGCAGCGGGGGGGCCGCCTACAATGAGCAGTTCTTC,CASSSGGAAYNEQFF
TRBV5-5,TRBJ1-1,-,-,TGTGCCAGCAGCTTGCCCCTCGAAGGGGTAACTGAAGCTTTCTTT,CASSLPLEGVTEAFF
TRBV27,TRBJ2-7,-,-,TGTGCCAGCAGTTTTCACCCCCGGGACTCTCAGTACTTC,CASSFHPRDSQYF
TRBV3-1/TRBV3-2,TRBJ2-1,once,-,TGTGCCAGCAGCCAAGAGCCCGGTGGTGAGCAGTTCTTC,CASSQEPGGEQFF
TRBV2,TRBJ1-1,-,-,TGTGCCAGCAGGGGCGAGGGTAGCACTGAAGCTTTCTTT,CASRGEGSTEAFF